The subject of this entry is one T cell receptor (beta chain). Its antigen is unknown. The sample holds no much larger clone one base away, and base qualities are not on file. These data come from a study of T cell responses to AZD1222 COVID-19 vaccine (dated by TCRdb to the early 2020s). As for the study more broadly: TCR sequencing covered 230 or so trial participants: nearly 210 given two doses of AZD1222 and around 25 given two doses of MenACWY control vaccine. Trial participants were enrolled into age subgroups of 18-55, 56-69 and 70-plus years, which contained 148, 28 and 57 TCR-sequenced participants, respectively.

The CDR3 regions of human TCRbeta chains were analyzed by immunosequencing. Per the original workflow: Repertoire TCRs were checked for matches against a reference library of SARS-CoV-2-specific TCRs that had been generated using the MIRA antigen-specificity platform. Breadth was defined as the fraction of unique TCRs that were SARS-CoV-2-associated, and depth was defined as the fraction of total T cells that were SARS-CoV-2-associated. Using the MIRA data, every spike-specific TCR was mapped to the spike region that the TCR reacted to and assigned to either a CD4 or a CD8 class. Log10-transformed breadth and depth values were compared by one-way ANOVA with Sidak's multiple comparisons tests. The clones in this table, taken by TCRdb from immuneACCESS, are in-frame only. Not every clone is retained; where verified, under half of the shortfall comes from an unresolved V gene, and the cause of the rest is unknown. The V and J calls and the clone size are those of that table, but D and trimming were determined from the DNA. Across this sample there are some 140,000 clones, with approximately 87% seen only once. 5.5% of the sample rests with the top ten.

Beyond this particular receptor, the publication reports: The whole spike protein was spanned by vaccine-associated CD4 TCRs, and dominant responses were seen in regions 160-218 and 743-854. Because no samples from the day 14 peak response were available, repertoires could be characterized only after the peak T cell response. After two AZD1222 doses, spike-specific TCR breadth and depth were significantly higher than at day 0 and than in MenACWY recipients. Conclusions about previously exposed vaccinees are limited because only five or six AZD1222 recipients were SARS-CoV-2 seropositive at baseline. In the small 56-69-year group, the increase in depth fell short of significance, most likely because of low power. Epitopes outside the regions mutated in the B.1.351 and B.1.1.7 variants were reportedly recognized by nearly half of the unique spike-specific TCRs. Participants were mostly white British, with more females than males. The authors suggested clonal diversity may have been underestimated.

Sample time point, as interpreted from the label and publication: baseline before first vaccination. According to the study, the label for this sample's treatment or condition signals: meningococcal conjugate vaccine given as trial control. Vaccinee samples were obtained from the UK trials COV001 and COV002, which included a single-blind randomized controlled phase 2/3 trial of AZD1222 (ChAdOx1 nCoV-19) in healthy adults. For TCRbeta chain sequencing, PBMC samples from trial participants were taken at day 0 and at day 28 after the second dose. CDR1 and CDR2 (SGHDN, FVKESK) derive from the germline V gene. V is reduced by 2 bases and J by 5 bases, leaving a spacing of 13 bases between them. Measured from the cysteine to the phenylalanine, the CDR3 is 16 residues long. Just the 48-base CDR3 DNA is kept, in frame starting at base 1.

The chain is made from TRBV14 and TRBJ1-6, with the D gene not clear enough to name. The sample in question was peripheral blood, obtained on day 0 of MenACWY control vaccination. This clonotype originated in an adult in good health. Here is the DNA: TGTGCCAGCAGCCAAAGGTCGGGAGGAGATAATTCACCCCTCCACTTT. This is translated as CASSQRSGGDNSPLHF.